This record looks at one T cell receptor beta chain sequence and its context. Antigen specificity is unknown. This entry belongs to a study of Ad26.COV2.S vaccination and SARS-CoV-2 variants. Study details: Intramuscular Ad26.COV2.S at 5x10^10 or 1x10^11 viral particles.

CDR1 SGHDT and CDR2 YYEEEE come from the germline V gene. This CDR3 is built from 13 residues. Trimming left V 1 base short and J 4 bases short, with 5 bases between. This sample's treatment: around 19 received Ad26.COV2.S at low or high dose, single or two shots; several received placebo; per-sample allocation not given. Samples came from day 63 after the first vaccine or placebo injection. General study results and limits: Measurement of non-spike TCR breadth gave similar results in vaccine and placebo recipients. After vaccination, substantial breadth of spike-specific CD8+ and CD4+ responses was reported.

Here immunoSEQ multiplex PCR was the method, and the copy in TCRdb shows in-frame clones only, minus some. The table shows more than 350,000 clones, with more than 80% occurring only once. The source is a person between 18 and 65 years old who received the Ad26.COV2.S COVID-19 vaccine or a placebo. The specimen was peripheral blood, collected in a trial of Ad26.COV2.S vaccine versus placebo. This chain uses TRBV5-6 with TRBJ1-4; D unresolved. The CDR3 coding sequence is TGTGCCAGCAGCTTGTGGGTTAATGAAAAACTGTTTTTT. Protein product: CASSLWVNEKLFF.